Sequencing of this TCR beta chain was carried out in a study of CD8 T cells in seronegative destructive rheumatoid arthritis (dated by TCRdb to 2020 to 2022). Background for the entire study: At the time of sampling, biological drugs were being given to seven out of the eight CND-RA patients. Peripheral CD8+ TCRbeta repertoires of CCP-negative destructive rheumatoid arthritis (CND-RA) patients were compared with newly diagnosed seropositive RA, seronegative RA and healthy controls. Comparison cohorts of seropositive RA, seronegative RA and healthy controls came from an earlier published TCRbeta dataset rather than new sequencing.

Notes on this clone: The target of this receptor is not known. The sample holds no much larger clone one base away, and base qualities are not on file.

The CDR3 numbers 15 residues from cysteine through phenylalanine. Only CDR3 DNA remains: 45 bases, in frame from the first base. CDR1 MDHEN and CDR2 SYDVKM are derived from the germline V gene. V is pared back by 3 bases and J by 3 bases, with 13 bases lying between the germline termini. The CND-RA patients tested negative on the clinical CCP2 antibody test, and joint destruction in these patients kept progressing despite active therapy. All CND-RA patients were characterized by typical joint destruction in wrists and ankles and by failure of conventional anti-rheumatic therapy. Sampling of CND-RA patients was performed not at diagnosis but after long disease histories, which spanned decades in several cases. Fifty millilitres of EDTA-anticoagulated peripheral blood were collected from each patient. Peripheral blood mononuclear cells were isolated by Ficoll-Paque PLUS density gradient separation. Using AutoMACS magnetic bead positive selection, CD8+ cells were isolated from either fresh or cryopreserved PBMCs, and flow cytometry was used to check purity. Nucleospin Tissue or Tissue XS kits were used for genomic DNA extraction, and quantification was performed on a Qubit 2.0 fluorometer.

The paper's findings and limits, for the study overall: The small size of the CND-RA cohort was acknowledged as a limitation of the study. Once age was adjusted for, the CD8+ TCRbeta repertoires of CND-RA patients appeared less diverse and more clonal than the repertoires of other RA subtypes. Compared with controls and other RA subtypes, CND-RA repertoires contained more CMV-reactive and fewer influenza A-reactive CD8+ TCRbeta sequences. A distinct set of enriched public clonotypes appeared to be carried by CND-RA patients, and this finding was interpreted by the authors as support for a separate disease subset. Across the 95,000 to 150,000 clonotypes tested, no public clonotype enrichment was retained after Benjamini-Hochberg correction. In the absence of diagnostic samples, TCR repertoire differences may be partly attributable to poor disease control over the years rather than being present at onset.

Genomic DNA from CD8+ cells was used for TCRbeta sequencing according to the manufacturer's instructions. A genomics technology centre in Finland ran the TCRbeta sequencing, which was done with the immunoSEQ assay. As for the authors' bioinformatics: Clonotype tables generated by the immunoSEQ preprocessing pipeline were converted into VDJtools format, and non-productive clonotypes were filtered out. Any sample with fewer than 10,000 reads was excluded, the remaining samples were subsampled to 10,000 reads, and most of the eight CND-RA samples made it through. Using the VDJtools CalcDiversityStats function on data subsampled to 10,000 reads, the Shannon-Wiener, Simpson and clonality indices were calculated. To infer antigen specificity, non-singleton TCRbeta clonotypes were hard-matched against VDJdb, with no mismatches permitted. CDR3 sequences differing by one amino acid (Hamming distance 1) were grouped into clusters with potentially shared antigen targets. After groups were resampled to six samples, public clonotypes were tested for group enrichment with one-sided Fisher's exact tests, and this procedure was repeated ten times. TCRdb took over this immuneACCESS table, retaining in-frame rearrangements with V and J assigned. Such tables are incomplete; in checked studies, under half of the missing clones stem from an unresolved V gene, and the remainder is unexplained. V and J calls and clone size come straight from that table; D and trimming were deduced from the DNA. This sample holds 13,000 or so clones; 75% to 90% were observed only once. In total, the top ten clones hold around a quarter of the sample.

This sequence originates from a woman between 30 and 55 years old with seronegative destructive rheumatoid arthritis. The chain employs TRBV28 and TRBJ2-3; the D region possibly corresponds to TRBD2 (5 bases align). Sample: CD8+ T cells from blood. The nucleotide sequence is TGTGCCAGCAGTTTTCCCGGAGGCCGGACAGATACGCAGTATTTT. The translation is CASSFPGGRTDTQYF.